This T cell receptor (beta chain) is drawn from a study of spatial heterogeneity in lung cancer (dated by TCRdb to the late 2010s). Concerning the study at large: More beta-chain than alpha-chain transcripts were consistently detected, likely reflecting higher beta-chain transcript abundance. In the raw uncorrected reads, each unique combination of TCR and UMI appeared more than ten times on average. At surgery, roughly 220 tumor regions, roughly 62 matched nontumor lung samples and 56 PBMC samples were TCR-sequenced for both alpha and beta chains. A strong correlation was found between TCR transcript counts in tumor regions and a T cell transcriptional module score from matched bulk RNA-seq. The study linked features of the TCR repertoire to counts of nonsynonymous mutations, which were determined by whole-exome sequencing of tumor tissue. TCR alpha and beta repertoires were quantitatively compared across multiple tumor regions, matched nontumor lung and blood in non-small cell lung cancer. Results the study describes overall, beyond this receptor: Counts of ubiquitous and regional expanded TCRs correlated with counts of ubiquitous and regional nonsynonymous mutations, respectively. TCR-seq coverage of tumor T cells was estimated to be only around 7.3% for alpha chains and roughly 14% for beta chains. The tumor nonsynonymous mutation count correlated with the number of expanded intratumoral alpha and beta TCRs. Confirming at a functional level the hypothesis that regional TCRs recognize regional mutations was considered to require additional single-cell paired TCR alpha and beta sequencing.

This clonotype was picked up many times. What this receptor recognizes is not known. There are no base qualities to consult, and no much larger clone falls within one base. The library was generated by 5' RACE. Sequencer: NextSeq 500. To allow correction of PCR and sequencing errors, the TCR library protocol tagged every TCR cDNA molecule with a unique molecular identifier. The paper's processing steps were these. Decombinator tools were used for TCR identification, UMI-based error correction and CDR3 extraction. Expanded TCRs were defined as those above a frequency of 2 per 1,000, corresponding to the top 1% of the tumor frequency distribution. Expanded tumor TCRs were classed as regional if statistically deemed absent (corrected P<0.05) from at least one tumor region, otherwise ubiquitous. Renyi diversity was computed with the R vegan package after each repertoire had been subsampled 100 times to 5,000 TCRs. To build CDR3 similarity networks, amino acid triplet string-kernel similarity was used, and CDR3s were connected when their pairwise similarity was above 0.82. TCRdb reworked the public reads: Q25 trimming with fastp, MiXCR clone assembly, productive beta chains retained. Rows with a matching CDR3 protein are joined into one entry that keeps the most common DNA and genes. These V and J calls derive from TCRdb rather than the authors' analysis. This sample comprises about 3,500 distinct CDR3 sequences, about 15% of them detected only once. Roughly 23% of the sample comes from the top ten.

Sample time point, as interpreted from the label and publication: sample taken at primary tumor resection. Donors were some 78 patients with early-stage, untreated non-small cell lung cancer from the lung TRACERx cohort. TCR sequencing used whole RNA extracted from tumor and nontumor lung tissue, or from cryopreserved PBMC samples, without cell sorting. Patients were selected for TCR sequencing only if sufficient RNA was available from at least two tumor regions. Before being selected, tumor and adjacent nontumor lung specimens were reviewed by a lung pathologist. Including the terminal cysteine and phenylalanine, the CDR3 comprises 13 residues. The sequence is cut down to CDR3 DNA, 39 bases in frame from base 1. CDR1 is given as MNHEY and CDR2 as SVGAGI, both from the germline V gene. The V and J ends are trimmed by 0 bases and 9 bases, leaving 10 bases between them.

This receptor was identified in a female donor with early-stage non-small cell lung cancer. Sequenced material: lung tumor tissue, taken at surgery. Rearrangement joined TRBV6-5 to TRBJ2-3, with the D gene too uncertain to name. The CDR3: CASSYSKSPTQYF. The DNA sequence is as follows: TGTGCCAGCAGTTACTCGAAATCTCCCACGCAGTATTTT.